Reported below is one T cell receptor beta chain. This sample was taken from a study of blood T cell repertoires in COVID-19. The germline V gene has CDR1 LNHNV and CDR2 YYDKDF (reference sequence). This CDR3 is built from 16 residues. V gave up 0 bases and J gave up 6 bases, with 14 bases separating them. Sequencing was performed with immunoSEQ multiplex PCR; in TCRdb, only in-frame clones are kept and a portion is missing. The profile shows 300,000 to 350,000 clones, almost 90% of them singletons. Recruited during active infection, patients (from Seattle) were subsequently followed longitudinally. V is TRBV15 and J is TRBJ2-2; TRBD2 is a possible D gene (5 bases). This TCR came from a woman in her seventies with COVID-19, enrolled during active disease. The sample was peripheral blood. CDR3 nucleotide sequence: TGTGCCACCAGCAGAGATCGAACTAGTTGGGCCGGGGAGCTGTTTTTT. Residues: CATSRDRTSWAGELFF.